Reported below is one T cell receptor (beta chain). Its matching antigen is unknown. These data come from a study of spatial heterogeneity in lung cancer. Study at large: Patients with untreated early-stage non-small cell lung cancer, numbering 72, were the donors.

TCRdb itself ran the 5' RACE reads through MiXCR, one entry per CDR3 protein. Seen here are about 110,000 distinct CDR3 sequences, 10% to 14% observed once, and the top ten hold 24%. Time point meaning: blood at routine non-recurrence follow-up after resection. The V and J ends lost 4 bases and 6 bases respectively, with 5 bases between them. Germline CDR1 reads DFQATT; CDR2 reads SNEGSKA (reference sequence). The CDR3 runs to 10 residues. Whole-study results and caveats: Resection blood, more than follow-up blood, showed ubiquitous expanded tumor TCRs.

This material consisted of PBMCs, taken at follow-up. The receptor's source is a female donor with early-stage non-small cell lung cancer. V gene TRBV20-1 combines with J gene TRBJ2-3; no clear D gene. The CDR3: CSANSDTQYF. CDR3 nucleotide sequence: TGCAGTGCTAATTCTGATACGCAGTATTTT.